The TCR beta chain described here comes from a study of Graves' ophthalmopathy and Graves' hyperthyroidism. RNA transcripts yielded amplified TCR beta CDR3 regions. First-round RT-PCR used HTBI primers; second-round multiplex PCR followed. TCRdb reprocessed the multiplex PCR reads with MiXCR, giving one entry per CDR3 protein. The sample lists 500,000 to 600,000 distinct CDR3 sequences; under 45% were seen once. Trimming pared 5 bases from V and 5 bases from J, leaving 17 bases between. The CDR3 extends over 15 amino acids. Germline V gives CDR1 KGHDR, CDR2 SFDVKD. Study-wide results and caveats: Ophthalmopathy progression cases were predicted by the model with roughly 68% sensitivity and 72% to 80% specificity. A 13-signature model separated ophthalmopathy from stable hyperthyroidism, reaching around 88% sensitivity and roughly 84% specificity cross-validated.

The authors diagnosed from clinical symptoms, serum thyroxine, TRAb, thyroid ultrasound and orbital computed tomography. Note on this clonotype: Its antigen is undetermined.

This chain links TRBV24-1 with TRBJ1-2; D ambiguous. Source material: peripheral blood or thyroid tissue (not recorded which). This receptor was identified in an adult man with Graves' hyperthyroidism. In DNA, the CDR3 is TGTGCCACCAGTGCTATAGTCGGCGGAACTTATGGCTACACCTTC. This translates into CATSAIVGGTYGYTF.